This TCR beta chain was sequenced for a study of T cell changes during pregnancy in multiple sclerosis. This CDR3 is 14 amino acids long. Trimming took off 4 bases at V and 4 bases at J, with 12 bases between the two ends. Germline loops: CDR1 SGDLS, CDR2 YYNGEE. The method was immunoSEQ multiplex PCR; TCRdb's version includes in-frame clones alone and lacks a portion of them. The sample contains tens of thousands of clones, around 93% of which appear only once. The specimen comprised CD4+ T cells from peripheral blood mononuclear cells, sampled before pregnancy. This sequence was found in a female donor with multiple sclerosis, enrolled in a pregnancy study. The chain links TRBV9 to TRBJ2-1, with D uncertain. CDR3 region: CASSTATGYNEQFF. DNA for the CDR3: TGTGCCAGCAGCACCGCGACTGGGTACAATGAGCAGTTCTTC.